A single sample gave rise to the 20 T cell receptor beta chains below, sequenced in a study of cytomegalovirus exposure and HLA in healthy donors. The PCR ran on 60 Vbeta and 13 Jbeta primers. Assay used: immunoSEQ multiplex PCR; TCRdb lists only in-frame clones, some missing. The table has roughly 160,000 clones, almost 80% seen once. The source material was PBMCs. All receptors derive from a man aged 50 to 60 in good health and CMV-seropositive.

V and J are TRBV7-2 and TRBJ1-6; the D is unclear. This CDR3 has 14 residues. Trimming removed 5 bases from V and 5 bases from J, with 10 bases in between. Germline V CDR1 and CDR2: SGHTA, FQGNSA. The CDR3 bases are TGTGCCAGCAGCCCGGACGGGAATAATTCACCCCTCCACTTT. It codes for CASSPDGNNSPLHF.

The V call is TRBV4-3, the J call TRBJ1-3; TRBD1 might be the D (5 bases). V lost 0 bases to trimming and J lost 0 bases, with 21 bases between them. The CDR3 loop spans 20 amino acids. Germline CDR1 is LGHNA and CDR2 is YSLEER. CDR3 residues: CASSQDFGTDSLFSGNTIYF. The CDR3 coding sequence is TGCGCCAGCAGCCAAGATTTTGGGACTGACTCCTTATTCTCTGGAAACACCATATATTTT.

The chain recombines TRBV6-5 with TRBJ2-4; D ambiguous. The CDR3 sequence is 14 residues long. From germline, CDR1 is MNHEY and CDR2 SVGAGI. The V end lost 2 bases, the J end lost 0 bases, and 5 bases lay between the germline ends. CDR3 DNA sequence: TGTGCCAGCAGTTACGGCATAGCCAAAAACATTCAGTACTTC. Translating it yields CASSYGIAKNIQYF.

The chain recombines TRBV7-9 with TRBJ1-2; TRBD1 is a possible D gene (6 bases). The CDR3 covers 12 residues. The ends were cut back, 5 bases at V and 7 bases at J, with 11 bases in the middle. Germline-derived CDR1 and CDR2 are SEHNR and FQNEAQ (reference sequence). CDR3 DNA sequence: TGTGCCAGCAGCAGAGACAGGTCTGGCTACACCTTC. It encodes CASSRDRSGYTF.

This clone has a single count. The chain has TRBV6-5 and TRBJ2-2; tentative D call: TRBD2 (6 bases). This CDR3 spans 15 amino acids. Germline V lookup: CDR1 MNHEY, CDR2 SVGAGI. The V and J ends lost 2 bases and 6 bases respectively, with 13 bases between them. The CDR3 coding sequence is TGTGCCAGCAGTTACACCACGACTAGACCCGGGGAGCTGTTTTTT. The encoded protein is CASSYTTTRPGELFF.

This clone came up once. CDR3 protein: CSVLGGRIAEAFF. CDR3 bases: TGCAGCGTTTTAGGGGGCCGTATCGCTGAAGCTTTCTTT. The chain recombines TRBV29-1 with TRBJ1-1, with 7 bases lining up with TRBD1. The CDR3 covers 13 residues. The germline gives CDR1 SQVTM, CDR2 ANQGSEA. The J segment lost 6 bases and the V segment lost 5 bases, leaving 9 bases of the junction unmatched.

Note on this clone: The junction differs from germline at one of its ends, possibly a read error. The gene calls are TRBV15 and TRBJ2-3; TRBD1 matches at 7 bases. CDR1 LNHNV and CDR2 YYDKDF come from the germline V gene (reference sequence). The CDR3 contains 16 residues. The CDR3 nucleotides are TGTGCCACCAGAAGAGAATCGACAGGGAGAACAGATACGCAGTATTTT. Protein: CATRRESTGRTDTQYF.

The CDR3 DNA follows: TGCGCCAGCAGCTCCAGGGTGGGGCTTGAAGCTTTCTTT. Translation gives CASSSRVGLEAFF. This chain uses TRBV5-1 with TRBJ1-1, with D possibly TRBD1 on 5 matching bases. This CDR3 spans 13 amino acids. Germline V lookup: CDR1 SGHRS, CDR2 YFSETQ. Trimming removed 3 bases from V and 7 bases from J, with 13 bases in between.

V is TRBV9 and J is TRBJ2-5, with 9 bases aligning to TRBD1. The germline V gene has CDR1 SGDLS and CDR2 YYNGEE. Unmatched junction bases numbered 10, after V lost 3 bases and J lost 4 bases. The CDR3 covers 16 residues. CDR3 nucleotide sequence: TGTGCCAGCAGCGGAGGGACGGGGACAGGGACAGAGACCCAGTACTTC. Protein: CASSGGTGTGTETQYF.

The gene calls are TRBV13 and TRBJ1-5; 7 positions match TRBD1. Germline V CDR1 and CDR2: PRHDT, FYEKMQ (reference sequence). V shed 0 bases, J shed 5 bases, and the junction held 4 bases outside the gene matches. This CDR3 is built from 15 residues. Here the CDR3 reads CASSLGRDRDQPQHF. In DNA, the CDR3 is TGTGCCAGCAGCTTAGGCCGGGACAGAGATCAGCCCCAGCATTTT.

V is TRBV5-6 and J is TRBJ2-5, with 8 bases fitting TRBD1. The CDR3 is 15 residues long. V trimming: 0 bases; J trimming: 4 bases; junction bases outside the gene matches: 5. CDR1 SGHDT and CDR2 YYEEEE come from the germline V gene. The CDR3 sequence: CASSLGTGSPETQYF. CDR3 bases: TGTGCCAGCAGCTTGGGGACAGGGAGCCCAGAGACCCAGTACTTC.

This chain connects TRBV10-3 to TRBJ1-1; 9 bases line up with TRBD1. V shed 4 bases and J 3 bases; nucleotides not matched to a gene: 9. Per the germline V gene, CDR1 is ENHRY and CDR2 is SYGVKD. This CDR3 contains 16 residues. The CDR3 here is CAISVDRGYAYTEAFF. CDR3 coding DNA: TGTGCCATCAGTGTGGACAGGGGATACGCCTACACTGAAGCTTTCTTT.

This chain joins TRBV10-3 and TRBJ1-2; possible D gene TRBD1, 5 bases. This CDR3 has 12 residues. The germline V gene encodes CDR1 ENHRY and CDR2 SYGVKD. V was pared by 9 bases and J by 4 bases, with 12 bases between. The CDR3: CAIGEGSYGYTF. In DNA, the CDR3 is TGTGCCATAGGGGAGGGCTCCTATGGCTACACCTTC.

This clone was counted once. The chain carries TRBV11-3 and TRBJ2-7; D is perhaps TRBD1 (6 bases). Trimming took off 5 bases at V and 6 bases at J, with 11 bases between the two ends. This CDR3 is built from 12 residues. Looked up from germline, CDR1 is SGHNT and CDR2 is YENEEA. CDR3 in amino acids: CASSQRGGEQYF. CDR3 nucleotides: TGTGCCAGCAGCCAAAGAGGGGGCGAGCAGTACTTC. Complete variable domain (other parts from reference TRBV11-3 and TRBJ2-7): EAGVVQSPRYKIIEKKQPVAFWCNPISGHNTLYWYLQNLGQGPELLIRYENEEAVDDSQLPKDRFSAERLKGVDSTLKIQPAELGDSAVYLCASSQRGGEQYFGPGTRLTVT.

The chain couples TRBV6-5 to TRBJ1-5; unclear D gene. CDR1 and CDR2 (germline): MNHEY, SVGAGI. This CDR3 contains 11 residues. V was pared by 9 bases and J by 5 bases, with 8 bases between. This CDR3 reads CASGPYQPQHF. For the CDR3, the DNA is TGTGCCAGTGGCCCGTATCAGCCCCAGCATTTT.

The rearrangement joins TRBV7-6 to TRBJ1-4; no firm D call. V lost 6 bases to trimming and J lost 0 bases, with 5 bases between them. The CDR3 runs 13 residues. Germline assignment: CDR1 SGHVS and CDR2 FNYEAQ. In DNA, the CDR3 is TGTGCCAGCAGTCTCTCAACTAATGAAAAACTGTTTTTT. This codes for CASSLSTNEKLFF. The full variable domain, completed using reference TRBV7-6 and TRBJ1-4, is GAGVSQSPRYKVTKRGQDVALRCDPISGHVSLYWYRQALGQGPEFLTYFNYEAQQDKSGLPNDRFSAERPEGSISTLTIQRTEQRDSAMYRCASSLSTNEKLFFGSGTQLSVL.

CDR3 bases: TGTGCCAGCAGTACCGGGACAGGGAAAGATACGCAGTATTTT. Translating it yields CASSTGTGKDTQYF. The chain uses TRBV6-5 and TRBJ2-3; 9 nucleotides agree with TRBD1. This CDR3 is built from 14 residues. Trimming took 5 bases from V and 5 from J; bases not matched to a gene: 5. Germline CDR1 reads MNHEY; CDR2 reads SVGAGI.

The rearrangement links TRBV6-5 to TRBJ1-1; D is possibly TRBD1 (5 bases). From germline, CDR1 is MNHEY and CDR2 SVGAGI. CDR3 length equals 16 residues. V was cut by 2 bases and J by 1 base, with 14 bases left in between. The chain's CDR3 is CASSYGGYSANTEAFF. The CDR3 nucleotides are TGTGCCAGCAGTTACGGGGGGTATAGTGCGAACACTGAAGCTTTCTTT.

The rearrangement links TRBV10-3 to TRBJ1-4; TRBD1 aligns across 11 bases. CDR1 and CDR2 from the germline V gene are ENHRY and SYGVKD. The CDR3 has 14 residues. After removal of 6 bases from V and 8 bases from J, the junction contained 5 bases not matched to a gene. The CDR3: CAISSGTGGEKLFF. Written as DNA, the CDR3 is TGTGCCATCAGCTCCGGGACAGGGGGAGAAAAACTGTTTTTT.

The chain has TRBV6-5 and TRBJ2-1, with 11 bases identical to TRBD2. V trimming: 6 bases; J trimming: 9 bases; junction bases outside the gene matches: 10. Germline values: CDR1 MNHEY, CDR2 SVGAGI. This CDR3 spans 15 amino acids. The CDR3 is CASSPTSGERGEQFF. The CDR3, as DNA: TGTGCCAGCAGCCCGACTAGCGGGGAGCGAGGTGAGCAGTTCTTC.